The clone carrying this TCR beta chain was observed once. This entry comes from a study of radiation and T cells in renal cell carcinoma. With 0 bases removed from V and 0 bases from J, the gap between germline ends came to 3 bases. The CDR3 runs to 14 residues. Germline V gene data show CDR1 as LNHNV and CDR2 as YYDKDF (reference sequence). Clones were sequenced by immunoSEQ multiplex PCR, and TCRdb holds only the in-frame ones, with some missing. Of fewer than 200,000 clones listed, about 87% are singletons. Noted time point: blood 4 weeks post-SBRT, at nephrectomy. Treatment denoted: 15 Gy SBRT to primary tumor, nephrectomy 4 weeks later.

Sequenced here: blood, sampled from a patient whose treatment included radiotherapy and nephrectomy. The chain uses TRBV15 and TRBJ1-3, with no clear D. The sequence was collected from a woman between 45 and 65 years old with renal cell carcinoma. CDR3 sequence (DNA): TGTGCCACCAGCAGAGATAGCTCTGGAAACACCATATATTTT. Translation gives CATSRDSSGNTIYF.